Detailed here is one T cell receptor beta chain. The antigen is unknown. This sample is part of a study of T cell responses to AZD1222 COVID-19 vaccine. Here immunoSEQ multiplex PCR was the method, and the copy in TCRdb shows in-frame clones only, minus some. The sample lists about 100,000 clones, about 89% occurring once. Findings and limits, study-wide: Donors were largely white British and mainly female; clonal diversity was possibly underestimated. Of the AZD1222 recipients, only five to seven were seropositive at baseline. Repertoires were sampled only after the peak T cell response. Recipients of two AZD1222 doses showed rising Spike-specific TCR breadth and depth.

The material was peripheral blood, obtained on day 0 of MenACWY control vaccination. The TCR originated in an adult in good health.

CDR3 coding DNA: TGTGCCAGCAGCGTAAAGCGGAACACTGAAGCTTTCTTT. This sequence encodes CASSVKRNTEAFF. The chain employs TRBV9 and TRBJ1-1; unclear D gene. V gave up 1 base and J gave up 1 base, with 5 bases separating them. The length of the CDR3 is 13 residues. In germline, CDR1 is SGDLS, CDR2 YYNGEE.